This T cell receptor beta chain was identified in a study of shared clonotypes between healthy human individuals. General study results and limits: Between four donors, naive CD4 clonotypes were shared at a level of about 5%.

There are 14 residues in the CDR3. Germline lookup yields CDR1 MNHEY and CDR2 SVGAGI. Trimming took 4 bases from V and 4 from J, leaving 14 bases between them. Method: immunoSEQ multiplex PCR; TCRdb's copy keeps in-frame clones and lacks some. The sample lists more than 1 million clones, about four fifths seen once, with 0.4% to 0.55% in the top ten. As regards this clone: The target antigen is unknown.

What was sequenced was memory CD4+ T cells from PBMCs. Noted subset: CD45RA-negative fraction. The origin of this receptor is a man aged 18-30 years in good health. Some clones in this sample may be carry-over from other donors' samples. The chain combines TRBV6-5 with TRBJ2-7, with a possible D match to TRBD1 (6 bases). The CDR3 nucleotides are TGTGCCAGCAGTTCTGGCCAGGGGAGATACGAGCAGTACTTC. It encodes CASSSGQGRYEQYF.